The 28 T cell receptor beta chains presented below share a single source sample, sequenced in a study of blood T cell repertoires in COVID-19. Repertoires were generated with immunoSEQ multiplex PCR, while TCRdb's copy carries only in-frame clones and drops some. The data show about 180,000 clones, with approximately 85% seen just once and 3% to 4% held by the top ten. Sequenced: peripheral blood. These receptor sequences come from a man in his sixties with acute or convalescent COVID-19.

J is TRBJ1-2 and V is TRBV19; 7 positions agree with TRBD1. The CDR3 loop spans 17 amino acids. V lost 7 bases and J lost 2; bases outside the gene matches: 16. CDR1 and CDR2 from the germline V gene are LNHDA and SQIVND (reference sequence). The chain's CDR3 is CASTYSLTTGQNYGYTF. Here the CDR3 DNA reads TGTGCCAGTACATATTCCCTAACCACGGGACAGAACTATGGCTACACCTTC.

A single count supports this clone. The chain couples TRBV5-4 to TRBJ2-5, with 7 bases fitting TRBD1. The V and J ends lost 0 bases and 0 bases, in that order; junction bases with no gene match: 2. The V gene's germline CDR1 is SGHNT and CDR2 YYREEE (reference sequence). CDR3 length: 15 amino acids. The DNA of the CDR3 is TGTGCCAGCAGCTTGGCCAGGGGGTACCAAGAGACCCAGTACTTC. It is translated as CASSLARGYQETQYF.

This chain uses TRBV11-2 with TRBJ2-2, with no clear D. The V and J ends lost 2 bases and 2 bases respectively, with 6 bases between them. CDR1 is SGHAT and CDR2 is FQNNGV in the germline V gene. This CDR3 is 14 amino acids long. CDR3 bases: TGTGCCAGCAGCTTACAGCGAAACACCGGGGAGCTGTTTTTT. Its protein is CASSLQRNTGELFF.

The chain carries TRBV7-3 and TRBJ1-6; the D is unclear. Germline loops: CDR1 SGHTA, CDR2 FQGTGA. This CDR3 region has 15 residues. The ends were cut back, 5 bases at V and 7 bases at J, with 15 bases in the middle. The CDR3 is CASSKQAGENSPLHF. The CDR3 nucleotides are TGTGCCAGCAGCAAGCAAGCGGGAGAGAATTCACCCCTCCACTTT.

The V gene is TRBV10-3, the J gene TRBJ2-4, with D perhaps TRBD2 (5 bases). The CDR3 is 16 residues long. The ends were cut back, 4 bases at V and 0 bases at J, with 13 bases in the middle. Germline V CDR1 and CDR2: ENHRY, SYGVKD. The CDR3 reads CAISAERGSAKNIQYF. The CDR3 nucleotides read TGTGCCATCAGTGCGGAGAGAGGGTCAGCCAAAAACATTCAGTACTTC.

The chain employs TRBV7-9 and TRBJ1-4; TRBD1 agrees at 8 bases. The junction had 2 bases not matched to a gene; V was cut back by 4 bases and J by 7 bases. In germline, CDR1 is SEHNR, CDR2 FQNEAQ (reference sequence). The CDR3 has 13 amino acids. Here the CDR3 DNA reads TGTGCCAGCAGCTGGACAGGGAGTGAAAAACTGTTTTTT. Translation: CASSWTGSEKLFF.

V usage is TRBV7-8 and J usage is TRBJ2-7; 7 bases agree with TRBD1. The junction had 6 bases not matched to a gene; V was cut back by 3 bases and J by 7 bases. This CDR3 contains 13 residues. Germline CDR1 SGHVS, CDR2 FQNEAQ. The CDR3 protein is CASSLGRGKEQYF. The CDR3 DNA follows: TGTGCCAGCAGCTTGGGCAGGGGGAAGGAGCAGTACTTC.

V is TRBV5-5 and J is TRBJ2-1; weak D call: TRBD2 (5 bases). CDR3 length equals 17 residues. V dropped 4 bases and J dropped 0 bases, with 17 bases sitting between them. CDR1 SGHKS and CDR2 YYEKEE come from the germline V gene (reference sequence). The CDR3 DNA reads as TGTGCCAGCAGCCCCTCGGGATCCGACATCTCCTACAATGAGCAGTTCTTC. This encodes CASSPSGSDISYNEQFF.

This chain joins TRBV11-2 and TRBJ2-7, with D perhaps matching TRBD2 (6 bases). Germline CDR1 SGHAT, CDR2 FQNNGV. The CDR3 extends over 15 amino acids. V was clipped by 5 bases and J by 6 bases, with 20 bases between them. CDR3 residues: CASSHTIGGNREQYF. The DNA for the CDR3 is TGTGCCAGCAGCCACACAATCGGGGGAAATCGCGAGCAGTACTTC.

The rearrangement joins TRBV21-1 to TRBJ1-2. TRBV21-1 is annotated as a pseudogene. The CDR3 consists of 11 residues. The CDR3 region has the DNA TGTGCCAGCAGCAAAGCAAAAATCTCCACCTTC. Protein product: CASSKAKISTF.

In this sample, this clone turned up once. The chain has TRBV18 and TRBJ1-4, with 10 bases lining up with TRBD1. Germline V lookup: CDR1 KGHSH, CDR2 LQKENI. This CDR3 region has 15 residues. With V trimmed by 3 bases and J by 8 bases, 6 bases remained unmatched. The CDR3 sequence is CASSPPGQGLEKLFF. CDR3 nucleotide sequence: TGTGCCAGCTCACCCCCGGGACAGGGGTTAGAAAAACTGTTTTTT.

The V call is TRBV9, the J call TRBJ1-1; D gene uncertain. V was cut by 1 base and J by 0 bases, with 4 bases left in between. This CDR3 has 13 amino acids. Germline V lookup: CDR1 SGDLS, CDR2 YYNGEE. This CDR3 reads CASSVHVNTEAFF. The CDR3 DNA reads as TGTGCCAGCAGCGTACATGTGAACACTGAAGCTTTCTTT. Filled out from reference TRBV9 and TRBJ1-1, the complete variable domain reads DSGVTQTPKHLITATGQRVTLRCSPRSGDLSVYWYQQSLDQGLQFLIQYYNGEERAKGNILERFSAQQFPDLHSELNLSSLELGDSALYFCASSVHVNTEAFFGQGTRLTVV.

The count of this clone is one. The chain combines TRBV2 with TRBJ2-3, with 10 positions matching TRBD2. V lost 6 bases, J lost 6 bases, and 12 bases stayed unmatched. In germline, CDR1 is SNHLY, CDR2 FYNNEI. CDR3 length equals 16 residues. The CDR3: CASSPSGLAVQDTQYF. The CDR3, as DNA: TGTGCCAGCAGCCCAAGTGGACTAGCGGTGCAGGATACGCAGTATTTT.

In this sample, this clone turned up many times. The chain employs TRBV3-1 (or the pseudogene TRBV3-2) and TRBJ2-7; D is uncertain. CDR1 and CDR2 from the germline V gene are LGHDT and YNNKEL (reference sequence). V was shortened by 5 bases and J by 6 bases, with 8 bases between the two germline ends. The CDR3 runs to 11 residues. In DNA, the CDR3 is TGTGCCAGCAGCGACTTACGCGAGCAGTACTTC. It yields the protein CASSDLREQYF.

This clone is a singleton in its sample. V is TRBV19 and J is TRBJ2-7, with 14 bases that match TRBD2. This CDR3 has 17 amino acids. Germline V lookup: CDR1 LNHDA, CDR2 SQIVND (reference sequence). J was trimmed by 0 bases and V by 5 bases; bases with no gene match: 6. CDR3 amino acids: CASSPGLAGEGSYEQYF. The CDR3 bases are TGTGCCAGTAGTCCGGGACTAGCGGGAGAGGGCTCCTACGAGCAGTACTTC.

This clone was seen a handful of times. The V call is TRBV5-1, the J call TRBJ1-5, with D perhaps matching TRBD1 (5 bases). From germline, CDR1 is SGHRS and CDR2 YFSETQ. The CDR3 totals 14 residues. The V end lost 0 bases, the J end lost 7 bases, and 11 bases lay between the germline ends. The CDR3 reads CASSLEAGRQPQHF. The CDR3 DNA reads as TGCGCCAGCAGCTTGGAGGCAGGGAGGCAGCCCCAGCATTTT.

This sequence joins TRBV2 and TRBJ1-2; D is unclear. V lost 2 bases, J lost 2 bases, and 6 bases lay in between. There are 13 residues in the CDR3. The germline CDR1 and CDR2 sequences are SNHLY and FYNNEI. Here the CDR3 reads CASSEKLNYGYTF. In nucleotides, the CDR3 is TGTGCCAGCAGTGAAAAACTGAACTATGGCTACACCTTC. Full variable domain (remainder filled in from reference TRBV2 and TRBJ1-2): EPEVTQTPSHQVTQMGQEVILRCVPISNHLYFYWYRQILGQKVEFLVSFYNNEISEKSEIFDDQFSVERPDGSNFTLKIRSTKLEDSAMYFCASSEKLNYGYTFGSGTRLTVV.

This clone was seen only a few times. At the DNA level, this CDR3 is encoded by other sequences in the same sample as well. The rearrangement joins TRBV5-1 to TRBJ1-1; D is unclear. V was clipped by 0 bases and J by 5 bases, with 8 bases between them. The CDR3 has 13 amino acids. The germline gives CDR1 SGHRS, CDR2 YFSETQ. Written as DNA, the CDR3 is TGCGCCAGCAGCTTGGCGGGGTGGACTGAAGCTTTCTTT. This encodes CASSLAGWTEAFF.

This clone is a singleton in its sample. V usage is TRBV6-5 and J usage is TRBJ2-1; D is perhaps TRBD2 (6 bases). CDR3 length: 15 residues. Germline lookup yields CDR1 MNHEY and CDR2 SVGAGI. Trimming pared 1 base from V and 6 bases from J, leaving 13 bases between. The CDR3 loop reads CASSYWAGPRNEQFF. DNA for the CDR3: TGTGCCAGCAGTTACTGGGCGGGGCCACGCAATGAGCAGTTCTTC.

A remark on this clone: The sample holds other DNA sequences that translate to the same CDR3. The V and J genes are TRBV2 and TRBJ2-1; 8 nucleotides agree with TRBD2. The junction had 1 base not matched to a gene; V was cut back by 3 bases and J by 0 bases. The CDR3 has 15 amino acids. CDR1 and CDR2 from the germline V gene are SNHLY and FYNNEI. The CDR3 here is CASSEAGGSYNEQFF. The DNA for the CDR3 is TGTGCCAGCAGTGAGGCGGGGGGCTCCTACAATGAGCAGTTCTTC. Using reference TRBV2 and TRBJ2-1 for the parts outside the CDR3, the full variable domain is EPEVTQTPSHQVTQMGQEVILRCVPISNHLYFYWYRQILGQKVEFLVSFYNNEISEKSEIFDDQFSVERPDGSNFTLKIRSTKLEDSAMYFCASSEAGGSYNEQFFGPGTRLTVL.

The gene calls are TRBV10-3 and TRBJ2-1, with 11 bases lining up with TRBD2. There are 17 residues in the CDR3. Unmatched junction bases numbered 3, after V lost 0 bases and J lost 2 bases. Looked up from germline, CDR1 is ENHRY and CDR2 is SYGVKD. The DNA for the CDR3 is TGTGCCATCAGTGAGTCGGGGACTAGCGGCCCCTACAATGAGCAGTTCTTC. Translation gives CAISESGTSGPYNEQFF.

The chain joins TRBV2 to TRBJ2-7, with 10 bases that match TRBD1. CDR1 is SNHLY and CDR2 is FYNNEI in the germline V gene. J gave up 4 bases and V 7 bases, and 7 bases lay outside the gene matches. This CDR3 has 14 residues. The CDR3 protein is CASTWDRGPYEQYF. In nucleotides, the CDR3 is TGTGCCAGCACCTGGGACAGGGGACCATACGAGCAGTACTTC.

DNA for the CDR3: TGCGCCAGCAGCTTGGAAGCGGGGGCCACCGGGGAGCTGTTTTTT. Translating it yields CASSLEAGATGELFF. The chain couples TRBV5-1 to TRBJ2-2, with 8 nucleotides matching TRBD2. V lost 0 bases, J lost 4 bases, and 2 bases stayed unmatched. Per the germline V gene, CDR1 is SGHRS and CDR2 is YFSETQ. This CDR3 comprises 15 residues.

The chain uses TRBV28 and TRBJ2-1, with 9 bases that match TRBD1. In germline, CDR1 is MDHEN, CDR2 SYDVKM. After removal of 5 bases from V and 7 bases from J, the junction contained 9 bases not matched to a gene. The CDR3 spans 15 residues. CDR3 sequence (DNA): TGTGCCAGCAGTCTACAGGGGGCAGGTGAGAATGAGCAGTTCTTC. This gives the protein CASSLQGAGENEQFF.

J is TRBJ2-2 and V is TRBV19; a weak D match, TRBD2 (7 bases). The CDR3 loop spans 16 amino acids. The germline V gene encodes CDR1 LNHDA and CDR2 SQIVND (reference sequence). V lost 5 bases and J lost 5, with 18 bases in between. The CDR3 nucleotides read TGTGCCAGTAGTTTATCGGGGGGCGTTAGGACCGGGGAGCTGTTTTTT. This codes for CASSLSGGVRTGELFF.

This chain connects TRBV9 to TRBJ2-2; 7 nucleotides align to TRBD2. The germline gives CDR1 SGDLS, CDR2 YYNGEE. The CDR3 is 15 amino acids. The junction had 5 bases not matched to a gene; V was cut back by 0 bases and J by 6 bases. The CDR3 spells CASSVGGSLAGELFF. The CDR3 DNA reads as TGTGCCAGCAGCGTAGGCGGGAGTCTCGCCGGGGAGCTGTTTTTT.

This clone was recorded at least ten times. The chain links TRBV5-6 to TRBJ2-5; 13 bases match TRBD2. With 0 bases clipped from V and 5 bases from J, the junction kept 10 bases outside the gene matches. The germline CDR1 and CDR2 sequences are SGHDT and YYEEEE. The CDR3 runs to 18 residues. In DNA form, the CDR3 reads TGTGCCAGCAGCTTGGGGGACGGGACTAGCGGGGCCCACGAGACCCAGTACTTC. Its translation is CASSLGDGTSGAHETQYF. Together with reference TRBV5-6 and TRBJ2-5, the CDR3 gives the full variable domain: DAGVTQSPTHLIKTRGQQVTLRCSPKSGHDTVSWYQQALGQGPQFIFQYYEEEERQRGNFPDRFSGHQFPNYSSELNVNALLLGDSALYLCASSLGDGTSGAHETQYFGPGTRLLVL.

The chain has TRBV5-1 and TRBJ1-2; D perhaps matches TRBD1 (5 bases). This CDR3 comprises 13 residues. The ends were cut back, 5 bases at V and 3 bases at J, with 11 bases in the middle. Germline V gene data show CDR1 as SGHRS and CDR2 as YFSETQ. The CDR3 protein is CASRPSRDYGYTF. CDR3 nucleotides: TGCGCCAGCAGACCGTCCAGGGACTATGGCTACACCTTC.